The clone carrying this T cell receptor beta chain was seen many times. The antigen remains undetermined. For sequencing, patients were chosen who had shown expansion of CD8+CD57+ cells by flow cytometry. With no exception, the patients had severe acquired aplastic anemia. The sample comes from a study of CD8+CD57+ T cells in acquired aplastic anemia. The study, taken as a whole, reports: A significant difference in CD8+ Simpson's diversity between patients and controls was not found.

The CDR3 is made up of 14 amino acids. CDR1 is LNHDA, CDR2 SQIVND, per germline (reference sequence). V lost 3 bases and J 0 bases, leaving 8 bases between the germline ends. TCR beta VDJ and CDR3 profiles were obtained from a genomic DNA template. One entry per CDR3 protein results from TCRdb running MiXCR on the reads. The data show 400,000 to 600,000 distinct CDR3 sequences, approximately 33% seen once. The sequenced sample was sorted CD4+, CD8+, or CD8+CD57+ T cells (not recorded which) from PBMCs. This TCR came from a human donor with aplastic anemia. V is TRBV19 and J is TRBJ2-5; D gene ambiguous. CDR3 region: CASSISINQETQYF. For the CDR3, the DNA is TGTGCCAGTAGTATTTCCATTAACCAAGAGACCCAGTACTTC.